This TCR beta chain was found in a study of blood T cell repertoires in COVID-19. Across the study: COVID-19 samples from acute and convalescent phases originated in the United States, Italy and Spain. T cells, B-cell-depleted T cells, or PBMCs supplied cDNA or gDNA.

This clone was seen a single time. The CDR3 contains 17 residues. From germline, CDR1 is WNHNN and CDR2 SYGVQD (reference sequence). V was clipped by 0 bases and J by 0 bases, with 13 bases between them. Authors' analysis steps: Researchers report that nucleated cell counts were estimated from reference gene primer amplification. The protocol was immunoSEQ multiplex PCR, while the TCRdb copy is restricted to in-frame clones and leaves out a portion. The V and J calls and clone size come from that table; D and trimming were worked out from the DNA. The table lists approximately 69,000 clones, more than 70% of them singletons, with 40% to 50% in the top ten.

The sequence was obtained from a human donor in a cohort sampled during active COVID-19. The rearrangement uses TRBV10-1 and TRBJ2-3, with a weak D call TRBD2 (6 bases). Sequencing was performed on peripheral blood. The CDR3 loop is CASSESGGGVSTDTQYF. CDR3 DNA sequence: TGCGCCAGCAGTGAGTCGGGAGGAGGGGTAAGCACAGATACGCAGTATTTT.